This T cell receptor (beta chain) was profiled in a study of shared clonotypes between healthy human individuals. Findings and caveats of the study: In contrast to clonotypes shared by all four donors, non-shared clonotypes had lower generation probabilities.

Germline V gene sequence: CDR1 SGHRS, CDR2 YFSETQ. This CDR3 spans 14 amino acids. V was trimmed by 2 bases and J by 5 bases, leaving 10 bases between them. TCRdb keeps only in-frame clones here, not all; method: immunoSEQ multiplex PCR. Counted here are 2 million to 2.5 million clones, less than 95% occurring once; the ten biggest clones make up about 0.36%. As regards this clone: Its antigen is as yet unknown.

The sequenced material came from naive CD4+ T cells from PBMCs. Subset denoted: CD45RA+ positively selected. V gene TRBV5-1 combines with J gene TRBJ2-2; possibly TRBD1 for D (6 bases). The receptor was derived from a man younger than 30 in good health. Some clones in this sample may be carry-over from other donors' samples. CDR3 protein: CASSFRGGTGELFF. CDR3 bases: TGCGCCAGCAGCTTTAGAGGGGGAACCGGGGAGCTGTTTTTT.